The source of this T cell receptor beta chain is a study of PD-L1 blockade in urothelial cancer (dated by TCRdb to the late 2010s). Study-wide context: Therapy was started at some point between 2013 and 2015 for all patients, and atezolizumab 1,200 mg was administered intravenously every 3 weeks. An exploratory multi-omic analysis was conducted of the somatic, immune and clinical correlates of response to PD-L1 blockade with atezolizumab in urothelial cancer. Blood samples gave median yields of approximately 130,000 T cells and approximately 80,000 unique TCRs, along with a median clonality of 0.080. Patients had an ECOG performance status of 0 or 1 and had received between 0 and 3 prior chemotherapy regimens. In the same patients, pretreatment tumors underwent whole exome sequencing and RNA sequencing in addition to TCR sequencing. Durable clinical benefit was defined as a progression-free survival longer than 6 months, and TCR features were additionally tested against progression-free survival and overall survival. About nine tenths of the roughly 29 patients were males with bladder-origin urothelial cancer, and about 60% of the roughly 29 reported a prior smoking history. Pretreatment blood TCR-seq was available for about 27 patients, at least one posttreatment blood collection was obtained for around 25 patients, and tumor TCR-seq was available for around 25 patients. Several patients achieved durable clinical benefit and 20 did not. Blood samples were analyzed at two time points: 3 weeks after treatment start (second dose) and 6 weeks after treatment start. Pretreatment tumor samples, along with matched peripheral blood serially collected before and after atezolizumab treatment, were subjected to TCR sequencing. Summary of the overall study and its limitations: A pretreatment peripheral blood TCR clonality below the median was linked to improved progression-free and overall survival. Among patients with durable benefit, tumor-associated TCR clones showed greater expansion in peripheral blood 3 weeks after treatment started (n of about 20, p = 0.022). Because the sample size was small (n ≈ 30) and many exploratory analyses were performed, the results are intended to be hypothesis-generating.

Each PCR received spiked-in synthetic TCR analog templates so that absolute template abundance could be estimated from read counts. The immunoSEQ assay used bias-controlled V and J gene primers to amplify TCRbeta CDR3 regions from genomic DNA. Sequencing of rearranged TCRbeta segments was done at approximately 20X coverage. As for how the authors treated the data: Sequencing errors were corrected by clustering and CDR3s were annotated against IMGT to assign V, D and J genes. Only productive TCRbeta rearrangements were used in downstream analyses, excluding out-of-frame or stop-codon sequences. Clonality was calculated as one minus the Shannon entropy normalized by the log of the number of unique productive sequences. Fisher's exact test with Benjamini-Hochberg correction, using a cutoff of adjusted p below 0.01, was how clones that differed between time points or between blood and tumor were identified. In its TCRdb copy, this immuneACCESS table keeps in-frame sequences only and misses some clones. Where compared with another copy, unresolved V genes explain less than half of these, and the others have no known cause. The D gene and trimming were derived from the DNA, and the V and J assignments and clone size from that table. The sample table holds about 49,000 clones, of which roughly 78% were seen once. Of the sample, about 10% is held by the ten largest clones.

Deletion took 2 bases off V and 8 bases off J, with a span of 12 bases between the germline ends. According to the germline V gene (reference sequence), CDR1 reads MNHEY and CDR2 reads SMNVEV. The CDR3 starts with the cysteine, ends with the phenylalanine, and has 13 residues. Just CDR3 DNA is preserved here, 39 bases in frame from base 1. With respect to this clone: No cognate antigen has been identified for it. Per-nucleotide qualities are absent, and no much larger clonotype sits a single base away.

The time point label of this sample denotes: pretreatment peripheral blood. A total of 25 to 30 patients with locally advanced or metastatic urothelial carcinoma, treated at Memorial Sloan Kettering on a trial protocol, made up the cohort. Peripheral blood mononuclear cells were collected pretreatment and during treatment, at between 1 and 8 total time points per patient. The Qiagen DNeasy Blood extraction kit was used to purify genomic DNA from total PBMCs and tumor samples. PBMCs were collected pretreatment and during treatment, and were isolated and stored as previously described. The chain is encoded by TRBV27 joined to TRBJ1-1; TRBD1 is perhaps the D gene, given 5 matching bases. The TCR comes from a man aged 70-80 years with urothelial cancer. The sequenced sample was PBMCs, obtained around atezolizumab (anti-PD-L1) treatment. CDR3 sequence: CASSLAGLKEAFF. The DNA sequence reads TGTGCCAGCAGTTTAGCAGGGCTCAAGGAAGCTTTCTTT.